What follows is one TCR beta chain and its context. What it binds is unknown. The data belong to a study of synovial regulatory T cells in juvenile arthritis. Study information: A few patients were therapy-naive; five or six received methotrexate alone.

TCRdb's copy holds only in-frame clones and misses some; the assay was immunoSEQ multiplex PCR. The listing contains roughly 9,800 clones. Donors were approximately 11 juvenile idiopathic arthritis patients with active disease, 3 polyarticular and 8 oligoarticular. The germline gives CDR1 SEHNR, CDR2 FQNEAQ (reference sequence). The CDR3 extends over 13 amino acids. A DNA sequence was not provided. Study results and caveats: Inflammation-associated Treg cells in blood had less TCR diversity than the remaining blood Treg cells.

Input material: Treg cells from blood. Indicated subset: remaining (HLA-DR-negative) circulating blood Treg cells. This TCR derives from a donor aged 2-30 years with juvenile idiopathic arthritis. This sequence joins TRBV7-9 and TRBJ2-7; there is no DNA to check the TCRdb D call of TRBD2. The CDR3 sequence is CASSLGGGYEQYF.